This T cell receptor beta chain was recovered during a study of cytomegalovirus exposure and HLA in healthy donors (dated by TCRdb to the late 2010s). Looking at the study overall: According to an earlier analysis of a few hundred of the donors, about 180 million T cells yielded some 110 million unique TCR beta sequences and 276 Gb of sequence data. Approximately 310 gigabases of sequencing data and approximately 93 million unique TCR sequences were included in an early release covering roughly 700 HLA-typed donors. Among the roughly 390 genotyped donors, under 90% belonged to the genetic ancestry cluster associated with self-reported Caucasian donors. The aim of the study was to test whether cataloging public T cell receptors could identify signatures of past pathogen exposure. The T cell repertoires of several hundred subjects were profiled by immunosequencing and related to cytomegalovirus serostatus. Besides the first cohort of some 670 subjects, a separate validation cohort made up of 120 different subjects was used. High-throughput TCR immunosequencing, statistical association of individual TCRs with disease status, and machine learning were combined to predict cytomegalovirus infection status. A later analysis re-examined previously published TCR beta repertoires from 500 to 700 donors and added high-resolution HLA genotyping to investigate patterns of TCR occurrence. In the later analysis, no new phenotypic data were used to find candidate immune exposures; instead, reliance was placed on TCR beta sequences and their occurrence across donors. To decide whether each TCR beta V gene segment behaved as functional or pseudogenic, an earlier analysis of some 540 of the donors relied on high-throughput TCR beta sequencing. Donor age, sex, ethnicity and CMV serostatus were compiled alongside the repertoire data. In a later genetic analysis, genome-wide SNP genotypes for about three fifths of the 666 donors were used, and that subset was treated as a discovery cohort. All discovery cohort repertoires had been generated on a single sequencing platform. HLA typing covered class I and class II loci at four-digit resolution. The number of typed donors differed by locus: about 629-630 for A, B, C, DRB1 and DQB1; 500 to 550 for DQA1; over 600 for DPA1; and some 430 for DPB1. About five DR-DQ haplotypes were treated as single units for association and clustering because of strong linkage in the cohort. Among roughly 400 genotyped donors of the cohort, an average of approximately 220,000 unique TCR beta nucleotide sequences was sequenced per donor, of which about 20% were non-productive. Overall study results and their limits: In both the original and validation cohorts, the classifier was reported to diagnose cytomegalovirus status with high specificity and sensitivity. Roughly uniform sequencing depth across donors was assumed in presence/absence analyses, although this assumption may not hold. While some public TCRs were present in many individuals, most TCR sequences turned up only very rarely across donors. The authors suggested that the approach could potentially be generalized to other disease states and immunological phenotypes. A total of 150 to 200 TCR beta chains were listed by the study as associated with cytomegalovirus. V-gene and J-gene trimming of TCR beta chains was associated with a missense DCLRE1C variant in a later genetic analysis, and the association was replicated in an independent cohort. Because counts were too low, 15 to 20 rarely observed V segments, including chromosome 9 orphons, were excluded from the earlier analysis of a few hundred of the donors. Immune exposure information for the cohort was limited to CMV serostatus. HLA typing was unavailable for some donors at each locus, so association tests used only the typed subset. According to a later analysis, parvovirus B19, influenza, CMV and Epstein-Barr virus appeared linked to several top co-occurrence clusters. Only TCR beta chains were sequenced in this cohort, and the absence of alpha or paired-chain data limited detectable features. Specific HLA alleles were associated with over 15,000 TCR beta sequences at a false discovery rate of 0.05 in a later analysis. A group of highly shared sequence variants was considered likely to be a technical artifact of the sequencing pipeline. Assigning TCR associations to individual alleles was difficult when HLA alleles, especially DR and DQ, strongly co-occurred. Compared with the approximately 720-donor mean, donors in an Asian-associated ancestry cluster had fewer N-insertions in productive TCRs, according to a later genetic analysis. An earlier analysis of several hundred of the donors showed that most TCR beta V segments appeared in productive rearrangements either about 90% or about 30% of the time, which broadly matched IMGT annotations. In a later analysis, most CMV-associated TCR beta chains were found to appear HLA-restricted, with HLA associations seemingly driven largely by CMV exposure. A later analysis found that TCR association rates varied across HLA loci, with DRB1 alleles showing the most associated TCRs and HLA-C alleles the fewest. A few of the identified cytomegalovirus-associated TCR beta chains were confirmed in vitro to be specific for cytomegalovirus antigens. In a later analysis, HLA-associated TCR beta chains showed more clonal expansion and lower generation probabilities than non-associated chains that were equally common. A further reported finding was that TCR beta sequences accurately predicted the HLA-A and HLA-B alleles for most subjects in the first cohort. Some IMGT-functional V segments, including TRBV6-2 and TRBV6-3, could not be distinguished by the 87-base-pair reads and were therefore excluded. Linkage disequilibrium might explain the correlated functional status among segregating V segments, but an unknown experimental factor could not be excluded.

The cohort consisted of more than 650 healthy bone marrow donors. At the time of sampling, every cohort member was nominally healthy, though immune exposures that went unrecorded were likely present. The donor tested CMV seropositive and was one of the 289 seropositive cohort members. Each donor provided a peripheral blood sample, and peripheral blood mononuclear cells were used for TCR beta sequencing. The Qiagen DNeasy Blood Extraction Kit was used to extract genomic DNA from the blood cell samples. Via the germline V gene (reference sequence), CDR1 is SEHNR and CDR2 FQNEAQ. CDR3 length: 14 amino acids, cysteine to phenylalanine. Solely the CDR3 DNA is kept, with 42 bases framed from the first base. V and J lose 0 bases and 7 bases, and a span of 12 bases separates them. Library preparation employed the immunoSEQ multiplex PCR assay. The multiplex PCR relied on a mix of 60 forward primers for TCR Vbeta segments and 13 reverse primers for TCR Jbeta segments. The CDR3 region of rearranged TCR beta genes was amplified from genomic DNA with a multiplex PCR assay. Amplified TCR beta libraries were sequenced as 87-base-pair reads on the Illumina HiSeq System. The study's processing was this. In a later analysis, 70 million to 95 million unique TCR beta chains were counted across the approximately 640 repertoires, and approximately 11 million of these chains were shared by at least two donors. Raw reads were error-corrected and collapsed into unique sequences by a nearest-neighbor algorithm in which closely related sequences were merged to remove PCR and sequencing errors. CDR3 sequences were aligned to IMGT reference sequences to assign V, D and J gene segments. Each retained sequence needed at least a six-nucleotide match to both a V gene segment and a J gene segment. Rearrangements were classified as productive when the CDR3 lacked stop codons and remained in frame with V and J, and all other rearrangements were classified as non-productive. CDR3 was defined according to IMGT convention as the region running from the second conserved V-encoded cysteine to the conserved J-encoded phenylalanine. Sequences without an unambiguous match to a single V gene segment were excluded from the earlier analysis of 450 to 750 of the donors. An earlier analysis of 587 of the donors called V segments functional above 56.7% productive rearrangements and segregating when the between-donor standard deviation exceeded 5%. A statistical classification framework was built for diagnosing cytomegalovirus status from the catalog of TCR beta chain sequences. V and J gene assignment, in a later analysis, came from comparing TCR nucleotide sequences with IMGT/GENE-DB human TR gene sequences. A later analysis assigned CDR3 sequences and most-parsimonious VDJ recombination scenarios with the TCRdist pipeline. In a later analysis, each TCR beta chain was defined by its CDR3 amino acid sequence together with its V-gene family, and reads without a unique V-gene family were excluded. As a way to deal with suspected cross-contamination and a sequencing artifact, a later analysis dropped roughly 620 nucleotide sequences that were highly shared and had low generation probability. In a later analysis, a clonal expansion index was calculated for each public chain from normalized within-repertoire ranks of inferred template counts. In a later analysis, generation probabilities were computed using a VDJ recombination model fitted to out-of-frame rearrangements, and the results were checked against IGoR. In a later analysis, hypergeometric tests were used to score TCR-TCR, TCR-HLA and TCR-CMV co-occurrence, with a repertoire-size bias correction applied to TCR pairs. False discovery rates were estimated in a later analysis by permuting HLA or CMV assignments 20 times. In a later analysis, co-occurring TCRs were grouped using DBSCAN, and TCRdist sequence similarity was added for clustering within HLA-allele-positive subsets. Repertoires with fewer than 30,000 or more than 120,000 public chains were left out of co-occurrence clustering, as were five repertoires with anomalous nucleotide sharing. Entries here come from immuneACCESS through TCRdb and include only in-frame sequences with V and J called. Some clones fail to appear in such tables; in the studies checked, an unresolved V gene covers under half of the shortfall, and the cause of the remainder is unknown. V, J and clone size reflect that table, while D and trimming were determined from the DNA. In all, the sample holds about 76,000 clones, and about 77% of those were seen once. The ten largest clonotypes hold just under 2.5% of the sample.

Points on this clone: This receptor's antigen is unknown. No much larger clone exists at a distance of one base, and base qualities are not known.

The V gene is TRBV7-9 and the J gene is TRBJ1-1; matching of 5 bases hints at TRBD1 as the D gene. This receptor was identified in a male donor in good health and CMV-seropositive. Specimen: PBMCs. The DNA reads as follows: TGTGCCAGCAGCTTAGCCCGGGGGTTGGATGAAGCTTTCTTT. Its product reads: CASSLARGLDEAFF.